This T cell receptor beta chain was sequenced for a study of T cell repertoires in cytomegalovirus infection (dated by TCRdb to between 2018 and 2020). Regarding the complete study: The peptide stimulations were aimed at well-studied HLA-B-restricted epitopes as well as recently identified HLA-C-restricted CMV epitopes, whose presentation resists viral immunomodulation. The HLA type of each donor mattered for the analysis, because public TCR beta signatures pointed to carriage of CMV infection along with the matching HLA type. On the study overall, not on this receptor specifically: In both this cohort and an independent cohort of several hundred donors, the cumulative frequency of public TCR beta family members distinguished carriers of CMV infection plus the relevant HLA type. The ex vivo response was dominated by HLA-C-restricted CMV-specific TCR beta clonotypes, which also provided the single most frequent clonotype in two of eight donors.

Reading the label with the study, this specimen's treatment or condition is: in vitro stimulation with specific CMV peptide epitopes to enrich CMV-specific T cells. Data came from an Illumina HiSeq 1500. The public reads were reanalyzed by TCRdb: fastp trimming at Q25, MiXCR alignment, in-frame beta chains only. Each entry merges the rows of one CDR3 protein and shows their most common DNA and genes. In this sample the table shows about 920,000 distinct CDR3 sequences, roughly 30% of which occur a single time. Together, the top ten hold around an eighth of the sample. This clonotype appeared many times. What antigen it recognizes has not been identified. Base qualities are missing; no much larger clone stands one base away. This receptor was taken from a human donor in good health (CMV status not recorded). Some clones in this sample may be carry-over from other donors' samples. Source: cultured CD8+ T cells from PBMCs, taken from culture after CMV antigen stimulation.

CDR3 protein: CASSLRQVTNEKLFF. The DNA sequence is as follows: TGTGCCAGCAGCCTAAGACAGGTTACTAATGAAAAACTGTTTTTT. The rearranged chain carries TRBV7-8 and TRBJ1-4; perhaps TRBD1 is the D gene, with 6 bases matching. The CDR3, from cysteine to phenylalanine, totals 15 residues. The CDR3 DNA has 45 bases and is translated from base 1. Reading the germline V gene gives CDR1 SGHVS and CDR2 FQNEAQ. V sheds 5 bases and J sheds 2 bases, leaving 12 bases between their ends.